This TCR beta chain originates from a study of T cell changes during pregnancy in multiple sclerosis. V was clipped by 5 bases and J by 7 bases, with 11 bases between them. Looked up from germline, CDR1 is DFQATT and CDR2 is SNEGSKA (reference sequence). CDR3 length equals 11 residues. Sequenced by immunoSEQ multiplex PCR; TCRdb stores in-frame clones only, minus some. The sample lists approximately 50,000 clones, 80% to 95% occurring once. This rearrangement joins TRBV20-1 to TRBJ1-2; a possible D gene is TRBD1 (6 bases). This specimen was CD4+ T cells from peripheral blood mononuclear cells, taken after pregnancy. This receptor was taken from a female donor with multiple sclerosis, enrolled in a pregnancy study. The CDR3 here is CSAWDTPGYTF. CDR3 DNA: TGCAGTGCTTGGGACACCCCTGGCTACACCTTC.